The rows below give T cell receptor beta chains drawn from one sample of a study of blood T cells in healthy people across ages. In TCRdb, the 5' RACE reads were re-called with MiXCR into one record per CDR3 protein. This table has about 830,000 distinct CDR3 sequences, less than 80% appearing once. Material: blood. The receptor set was obtained from a young man in good health. Each CDR3 is given with its conserved first and last residue. Fields, in order: clone size, D gene, CDR3 length, J gene, V gene, CDR3 DNA, CDR3 protein. D genes are given only for firm matches. Clone size, where shown, is once, few, many, or a class for clones that have expanded.

>.|.|10|TRBJ2-5|TRBV29-1
TGCAGCGTGCAGAGAGAGACCCAGTACTTC
CSVQRETQYF
>.|.|12|TRBJ1-6|TRBV4-3
TGCGCCAGCAGCCTACCCAATTCACCCCTCCACTTT
CASSLPNSPLHF
>.|.|13|TRBJ1-6|TRBV7-2
TGTGCCAGCCGGGGCACAGTCGGTTCACCCCTCCACTTT
CASRGTVGSPLHF
>.|TRBD2|20|TRBJ2-3|TRBV24-1
TGTGCCACCAGTGATTTGCGGGACGGTTCCGGGACTAGGAGCACAGATACGCAGTATTTT
CATSDLRDGSGTRSTDTQYF
>.|TRBD1|13|TRBJ2-7|TRBV12-3/TRBV12-4
TGTGCCAGCAGTTGGGACAGGCTCTACGAGCAGTACTTC
CASSWDRLYEQYF
>.|.|15|TRBJ2-1|TRBV5-1
TGCGCCAGCAGCCCCGCCTCGAGCTCCTACAATGAGCAGTTCTTC
CASSPASSSYNEQFF
>.|TRBD2|15|TRBJ2-7|TRBV6-5
TGTGCCAGCAGTCCTCAGCGGGGGGGCGGCTACGAGCAGTACTTC
CASSPQRGGGYEQYF
>.|.|15|TRBJ2-3|TRBV6-5
TGTGCCAGCAACTATTCCCGGCCTAGCACAGATACGCAGTATTTT
CASNYSRPSTDTQYF
>.|.|14|TRBJ2-4|TRBV2
TGTGCCAGCACCGCCGCGGGGCCGCAGAACATTCAGTACTTC
CASTAAGPQNIQYF
>.|TRBD2|16|TRBJ2-1|TRBV2
TGTGCCAGCAGGAAAACTAGCGGGGGGGCGGAGGATGAGCAGTTCTTC
CASRKTSGGAEDEQFF
>.|.|15|TRBJ2-1|TRBV7-6
TGTGCCAGCAGCTTAGTTGGCGATCGACGGAATGAGCAGTTCTTC
CASSLVGDRRNEQFF
>.|TRBD2|14|TRBJ2-3|TRBV2
TGTGCCAGCACGAAGGGACTAACCACAGATACGCAGTATTTT
CASTKGLTTDTQYF
>.|TRBD1|14|TRBJ2-3|TRBV6-5
TGTGCCAGCAGCCGAGGGACAGCGGCAGATACGCAGTATTTT
CASSRGTAADTQYF
>.|.|15|TRBJ2-5|TRBV7-2
TGTGCCAGCAGCTTAACCGCCCGACCTGAGGAGACCCAGTACTTC
CASSLTARPEETQYF
>.|.|14|TRBJ2-3|TRBV20-1
TGCAGTGCTAGTTACTTAGCGGACACAGATACGCAGTATTTT
CSASYLADTDTQYF
>few|TRBD2|17|TRBJ2-6|TRBV25-1
TGTGCCAGCTCCCTTAGCGGGGCAAGCTCTGGGGCCAACGTCCTGACTTTC
CASSLSGASSGANVLTF
>few|.|13|TRBJ2-5|TRBV5-6
TGTGCCAGCAGCCCCAGTCTTCAAGAGACCCAGTACTTC
CASSPSLQETQYF
>few|.|14|TRBJ2-3|TRBV15
TGTGCCACCAGCAGGGACGGCGGCACAGATACGCAGTATTTT
CATSRDGGTDTQYF
>.|TRBD1|14|TRBJ1-1|TRBV5-1
TGCGCCAGCAGGGCCGGGACAGGGAACGCTGAAGCTTTCTTT
CASRAGTGNAEAFF
>.|TRBD1|12|TRBJ2-3|TRBV29-1
TGCGGGTCAGGGGGTAGGACAGATACGCAGTATTTT
CGSGGRTDTQYF
>.|TRBD1|16|TRBJ1-2|TRBV29-1
TGCAGCGCCCCTTCCGGGACAGAAAAAAAAAACTATGGCTACACCTTC
CSAPSGTEKKNYGYTF
>.|.|13|TRBJ2-1|TRBV3-1
TGTGCCAGCAGCCAGAGGGGAGGCTATGAGCAGTTCTTC
CASSQRGGYEQFF
>few|.|14|TRBJ2-7|TRBV7-9
TGTGCCAGCAGCTCCCGGGACGGGACCTACGAGCAGTACTTC
CASSSRDGTYEQYF
>.|.|16|TRBJ1-1|TRBV6-1
TGTGCCAGCACTTCAATGAGGGGTCAGGCGAACACTGAAGCTTTCTTT
CASTSMRGQANTEAFF
>.|.|13|TRBJ1-1|TRBV5-1
TGCGCCAGCAGCTGGGACGACGGCACTGAAGCTTTCTTT
CASSWDDGTEAFF
>once|.|12|TRBJ2-5|TRBV12-3/TRBV12-4
TGTGCCAGCAGTCCGCGAGAGAGGACCCAGTACTTC
CASSPRERTQYF
>.|.|13|TRBJ2-7|TRBV20-1
TGCAGTGCACGGACAGCGCCCTCCTACGAGCAGTACTTC
CSARTAPSYEQYF
>.|TRBD1|15|TRBJ2-3|TRBV10-3
TGTGCCATCAGTGAACCCGACAGGGGCACAGATACGCAGTATTTT
CAISEPDRGTDTQYF
>.|.|13|TRBJ2-3|TRBV6-5
TGTGCCAGCAGTGACCCGGAGTTAGGTACGCAGTATTTT
CASSDPELGTQYF
>.|.|15|TRBJ2-3|TRBV15
TGTGCCACCAGCAGGAGGGCAGGGGGCACAGATACGCAGTATTTT
CATSRRAGGTDTQYF
>few|.|13|TRBJ2-3|TRBV29-1
TGCAGCGTTGATAGCGGATGGCCAGATACGCAGTATTTT
CSVDSGWPDTQYF
>few|.|14|TRBJ1-2|TRBV12-3/TRBV12-4
TGTGCCAGCAGTTTCGGCCTATCCAACTATGGCTACACCTTC
CASSFGLSNYGYTF
>.|TRBD1|16|TRBJ2-3|TRBV4-2
TGTGCCAGCAGCCCCCGGACAGGGCCGAGCCCAGATACGCAGTATTTT
CASSPRTGPSPDTQYF
>.|.|13|TRBJ1-1|TRBV2
TGTGCCAGCAGTGCCCAGGGAAGGACTGAAGCTTTCTTT
CASSAQGRTEAFF
>.|TRBD1|13|TRBJ1-2|TRBV10-3
TGTGCCATCAAGGGACAGCCTAACTATGGCTACACCTTC
CAIKGQPNYGYTF
>.|.|17|TRBJ2-1|TRBV4-3
TGCGCCAGCAGCCAGGAAAGGGCCCTATCTTCCTACAATGAGCAGTTCTTC
CASSQERALSSYNEQFF
>.|.|15|TRBJ2-1|TRBV12-3/TRBV12-4
TGTGCCAGCAGTGCCTCGGGACCCATTTACAATGAGCAGTTCTTC
CASSASGPIYNEQFF
>.|.|14|TRBJ2-1|TRBV3-1
TGTGCCAGCAGCCATCCGGGATATGGGAATGAGCAGTTCTTC
CASSHPGYGNEQFF
>.|.|15|TRBJ2-5|TRBV29-1
TGCAGCGTCGGAGGGGCCAGGGATCGTGAAGAGACCCAGTACTTC
CSVGGARDREETQYF
>.|TRBD2|17|TRBJ2-3|TRBV6-5
TGTGCCAGCAGTACTCGGGATGCAGCGGGGGGGGTAGATACGCAGTATTTT
CASSTRDAAGGVDTQYF
>.|.|16|TRBJ2-4|TRBV5-1
TGCGCCAGCAGCTCCCGGACAGCGCTAGCCAAAAACATTCAGTACTTC
CASSSRTALAKNIQYF
>.|.|13|TRBJ2-7|TRBV6-5
TGTGCCAGCAGTTTCGGACCCGGATACGAGCAGTACTTC
CASSFGPGYEQYF
>.|.|14|TRBJ2-6|TRBV14
TGTGCCAGAGAGAGGACAACTGGGGCCAACGTCCTGACTTTC
CARERTTGANVLTF
>.|TRBD2|15|TRBJ2-1|TRBV11-2
TGTGCCAGCAGCTTAGAACCGGGGGGGTACAATGAGCAGTTCTTC
CASSLEPGGYNEQFF
>.|TRBD1|15|TRBJ2-7|TRBV27
TGTGCCAGCAGTTTAGGCCCAGGGGGCGGGCACGAGCAGTACTTC
CASSLGPGGGHEQYF
>few|.|16|TRBJ2-7|TRBV12-3/TRBV12-4
TGTGCCAGCAGCCCAAGCTACTCCGGGAATCAATACGAGCAGTACTTC
CASSPSYSGNQYEQYF
>few|.|15|TRBJ2-5|TRBV5-5
TGTGCCAGCAGCCGGACCGTGGGGATACAAGAGACCCAGTACTTC
CASSRTVGIQETQYF
>.|TRBD1|15|TRBJ2-2|TRBV11-2
TGTGCCAGCAGCTTGACAGGGGAGGTCACCGGGGAGCTGTTTTTT
CASSLTGEVTGELFF
>.|TRBD2|17|TRBJ2-3|TRBV13
TGTGCCAGCAGCCGACTAGCGGGAGGGCCCGATACAGATACGCAGTATTTT
CASSRLAGGPDTDTQYF
>.|.|17|TRBJ2-6|TRBV30
TGTGCCTGGAGAGGAGGGCCCCGAGGATCTGGGGCCAACGTCCTGACTTTC
CAWRGGPRGSGANVLTF
>.|TRBD2|14|TRBJ2-3|TRBV7-2
TGTGCCAGCAGCTCGGGACTAGCGTGGGATACGCAGTATTTT
CASSSGLAWDTQYF
>few|.|14|TRBJ2-4|TRBV30
TGTGCCTGGAGTCGACAGTTAGCCAAAAACATTCAGTACTTC
CAWSRQLAKNIQYF
>.|.|14|TRBJ2-1|TRBV12-3/TRBV12-4
TGTGCCAGCAGTTTTTCAGCAGGCGGGGATGAGCAGTTCTTC
CASSFSAGGDEQFF
>once|.|15|TRBJ2-5|TRBV6-5
TGTGCCAGCAGTTACTCGTCCGGGGTGGTTGAGACCCAGTACTTC
CASSYSSGVVETQYF
>once|.|15|TRBJ2-3|TRBV4-3
TGCGCCAGCAGCCAAGAAGCTAGTTTAGGAGATACGCAGTATTTT
CASSQEASLGDTQYF
>.|.|15|TRBJ2-1|TRBV20-1
TGCGGTGCTAGAGATCCGGGGGGCCCAAACAATGAGCAGTTCTTC
CGARDPGGPNNEQFF
>.|TRBD2|17|TRBJ2-1|TRBV7-3
TGTGCCAGCAGCAGGACTAGCGGGGCCTCCTCCTACAATGAGCAGTTCTTC
CASSRTSGASSYNEQFF
>.|.|17|TRBJ2-7|TRBV27
TGTGCCAGCAGTTTATTAACAACCCGGGAAATGGTCTACGAGCAGTACTTC
CASSLLTTREMVYEQYF